Below, 3 T cell receptor beta chains from the same sample are listed, as sequenced in a study of T cells in Graves' hyperthyroidism and ophthalmopathy. Amplified TCR beta CDR3 regions derived from RNA transcripts. Carried out on the TCR CDR3, a first-round RT-PCR used the HTBI primer set. Each CDR3 protein gets one entry after TCRdb re-called the multiplex PCR reads with MiXCR. Among 340,000 or so distinct CDR3 sequences listed, 21% were seen once. What was sequenced was blood. The receptors were sampled from a woman in her fifties or sixties with Graves' hyperthyroidism.

This clonotype was counted at least ten times. The CDR3 sequence: CSVGSRDRGRYNEQFF. CDR3 nucleotides: TGCAGCGTCGGCTCCCGGGACAGGGGCCGTTACAATGAGCAGTTCTTC. The chain combines TRBV29-1 with TRBJ2-1; 10 bases are a match to TRBD1. V was pared by 6 bases and J by 4 bases, with 12 bases of the junction left unmatched. The CDR3 runs 16 residues. Germline assignment: CDR1 SQVTM and CDR2 ANQGSEA.

This clonotype was observed a handful of times. The J gene is TRBJ1-4, the V gene TRBV2; D call uncertain. Deletions cut 5 bases from V and 3 bases from J, with 10 bases between. The CDR3 spans 14 residues. Germline V CDR1 and CDR2: SNHLY, FYNNEI. The CDR3 protein is CASSRQPANEKLFF. The CDR3 DNA follows: TGTGCCAGCAGTAGACAACCAGCTAATGAAAAACTGTTTTTT.

This clonotype occurred a few times. The rearrangement uses TRBV7-9 and TRBJ2-1; 9 bases line up with TRBD1. Looked up from germline, CDR1 is SEHNR and CDR2 is FQNEAQ (reference sequence). This CDR3 has 13 amino acids. After removal of 5 bases from V and 8 bases from J, the junction contained 4 bases not matched to a gene. The CDR3 loop is CASSTDRGDEQFF. As DNA, the CDR3 is TGTGCCAGCAGCACGGACAGGGGCGATGAGCAGTTCTTC.